This T cell receptor (beta chain) was sequenced for a study of cytomegalovirus exposure and HLA in healthy donors (dated 2017 in TCRdb). Regarding the complete study: An earlier analysis of some 600 of the donors reported 276 Gb of sequence data and 100 million to 120 million unique TCR beta sequences obtained from around 170 million T cells. Approximately 310 gigabases of sequencing data and approximately 92 million unique TCR sequences made up an early release that covered nearly 650 HLA-typed donors. Of the roughly 430 genotyped donors, around 81% fell in the genetic ancestry cluster associated with self-reported Caucasian donors. The study aimed to test whether signatures of past pathogen exposure could be identified by cataloging public T cell receptors. Using immunosequencing, the study profiled T cell repertoires from some 670 subjects and related those repertoires to cytomegalovirus serostatus. A separate validation cohort of 90 to 150 different subjects was used in addition to the 666-subject first cohort. To predict cytomegalovirus infection status, the study combined high-throughput TCR immunosequencing, statistical association of individual TCRs with disease status, and machine learning. A later analysis re-analyzed previously published TCR beta repertoires from 500 to 700 donors and added high-resolution HLA genotyping to study TCR occurrence patterns. In the later analysis, no new phenotypic data were used to find candidate immune exposures; instead, reliance was placed on TCR beta sequences and their occurrence across donors. An earlier analysis of some 600 of the donors applied high-throughput TCR beta sequencing to assess whether each TCR beta V gene segment acted as functional or pseudogenic. Donor age, sex, ethnicity and CMV serostatus were collected together with the repertoire data. Genome-wide SNP genotypes for about 65% of the roughly 700 donors were used in a later genetic analysis, which treated that subset as a discovery cohort. Every repertoire in the discovery cohort had been generated on one and the same sequencing platform. Class I and class II HLA loci were covered by the typing at four-digit resolution. Typing coverage varied by locus: roughly 629-630 donors for A, B, C, DRB1 and DQB1; more than 500 for DQA1; about 570 for DPA1; approximately 450 for DPB1. Four or five DR-DQ haplotypes were treated as single units for association and clustering because of strong linkage in the cohort. Across 300 to 400 genotyped donors of the cohort, an average of approximately 220,000 unique TCR beta nucleotide sequences per donor were sequenced, and roughly a sixth of those sequences were non-productive.

The V and J ends are trimmed by 4 bases and 3 bases, leaving 13 bases between them. The CDR3 measures 14 amino acids from cysteine to phenylalanine. The CDR3 DNA has 42 bases and is translated from base 1. CDR1 and CDR2 were assigned from the germline V gene as SGDLS and YYNGEE. Library preparation employed the immunoSEQ multiplex PCR assay. For the multiplex PCR, a mixture combining 60 forward primers for TCR Vbeta segments and 13 reverse primers for TCR Jbeta segments was used. A multiplex PCR assay on genomic DNA amplified the CDR3 region of rearranged TCR beta genes. On the Illumina HiSeq System, the amplified TCR beta libraries were sequenced as 87-base-pair reads. The published analysis was carried out like this. In a later analysis, roughly 80 million unique TCR beta chains were counted across the roughly 670 repertoires, and approximately 11 million of these chains were shared by at least two donors. Raw reads were error-corrected and collapsed into unique sequences by a nearest-neighbor algorithm in which closely related sequences were merged to remove PCR and sequencing errors. CDR3 sequences were aligned to IMGT reference sequences to assign V, D and J gene segments. For a sequence to be retained, a match of at least six nucleotides to both a V gene segment and a J gene segment was required. A rearrangement was called productive if the CDR3 had no stop codons and remained in frame with V and J, and every other rearrangement was called non-productive. Following IMGT convention, CDR3 was defined as the stretch from the second conserved V-encoded cysteine up to the conserved J-encoded phenylalanine. The earlier analysis of about 500 of the donors excluded sequences that lacked an unambiguous match to a single V gene segment. In an earlier analysis of about 590 of the donors, a V segment was called functional when productive rearrangements were above 56.7%, and segregating when the standard deviation between donors exceeded 5%. A statistical classification framework was developed to diagnose cytomegalovirus status using the catalog of TCR beta chain sequences. In a later analysis, V and J genes were assigned by comparing TCR nucleotide sequences against IMGT/GENE-DB human TR gene sequences. The TCRdist pipeline was used in a later analysis to assign CDR3 sequences and most-parsimonious VDJ recombination scenarios. In a later analysis, each TCR beta chain was defined by its CDR3 amino acid sequence together with its V-gene family, and reads without a unique V-gene family were excluded. As a way to deal with suspected cross-contamination and a sequencing artifact, a later analysis dropped 592 nucleotide sequences that were highly shared and had low generation probability. In a later analysis, a clonal expansion index was calculated for each public chain from normalized within-repertoire ranks of inferred template counts. In a later analysis, generation probabilities were computed with a VDJ recombination model fitted to out-of-frame rearrangements, and the resulting probabilities were checked against IGoR. A later analysis scored TCR-TCR, TCR-HLA and TCR-CMV co-occurrence with hypergeometric tests, applying a repertoire-size bias correction to TCR pairs. A later analysis estimated false discovery rates by permuting HLA or CMV assignments 20 times. In a later analysis, co-occurring TCRs were grouped using DBSCAN, with TCRdist sequence similarity added in when clustering inside HLA-allele-positive subsets. Co-occurrence clustering excluded repertoires with fewer than 30,000 or more than 120,000 public chains, plus five with anomalous nucleotide sharing. TCRdb carries this immuneACCESS record with in-frame sequences only. Its versions omit some clonotypes, under half of them owing to an unresolved V gene in the studies checked, with the rest unexplained. V, J and clone size were drawn from that table, and D and trimming were deduced from the DNA. This sample is represented by about 150,000 clones; 60% to 75% of them were singletons. The ten most abundant clones make up 1.5% to 2% of the sample.

In regard to this clone: The clone's antigen remains unknown. No much larger clone exists at a distance of one base, and base qualities are not known.

Overall results and qualifications from the work: A group of highly shared sequence variants was considered likely to be a technical artifact of the sequencing pipeline. A total of fewer than 200 TCR beta chains were listed by the study as associated with cytomegalovirus. The only immune exposure information available for the cohort was CMV serostatus. Compared with the roughly 720-donor mean, donors in an Asian-associated ancestry cluster had fewer N-insertions in productive TCRs, according to a later genetic analysis. In an earlier analysis of under 600 of the donors, most TCR beta V segments were observed in productive rearrangements about 90% or about 30% of the time, broadly matching IMGT annotations. Sequencing depth was assumed to be roughly uniform across donors in the presence/absence analyses, though that assumption may not hold. Only TCR beta chains were sequenced in this cohort, and the absence of alpha or paired-chain data limited detectable features. Linkage disequilibrium might explain the correlated functional status among segregating V segments, but an unknown experimental factor could not be excluded. A later genetic analysis associated a missense DCLRE1C variant with V-gene and J-gene trimming of TCR beta chains, and an independent cohort replicated the association. A later analysis found that TCR association rates varied across HLA loci, with DRB1 alleles showing the most associated TCRs and HLA-C alleles the fewest. The classifier was reported to diagnose cytomegalovirus status with high specificity and sensitivity in both the original and validation cohorts. Some IMGT-functional V segments, including TRBV6-2 and TRBV6-3, could not be distinguished by the 87-base-pair reads and were therefore excluded. In vitro tests confirmed that a few of the cytomegalovirus-associated TCR beta chains recognize cytomegalovirus antigens. Most TCR sequences were seen in very few donors, while some public TCRs were found in many individuals. Most CMV-associated TCR beta chains appeared to be HLA-restricted in a later analysis, and the HLA associations seemed to be driven largely by CMV exposure. A further reported finding was that TCR beta sequences accurately predicted the HLA-A and HLA-B alleles for most subjects in the first cohort. Because some donors lacked HLA typing at each locus, the association tests relied only on the typed subset. Assigning TCR associations to individual alleles was difficult when HLA alleles, especially DR and DQ, strongly co-occurred. In a later analysis, around 17,000 TCR beta sequences were associated with specific HLA alleles at a false discovery rate of 0.05. The authors suggested that the approach could potentially be extended to other disease states and immunological phenotypes. A later analysis reported that several top co-occurrence clusters appeared linked to parvovirus B19, influenza, CMV and Epstein-Barr virus. The earlier analysis of approximately 560 of the donors excluded seventeen rarely observed V segments, including chromosome 9 orphons, because counts were too low. In a later analysis, HLA-associated TCR beta chains were found to be more clonally expanded and to have lower generation probabilities than equally common non-associated chains.

The cohort comprised approximately 700 healthy bone marrow donors. Cohort members were all nominally healthy when sampled, although unrecorded immune exposures were likely present. CMV serostatus was positive for 250 to 300 and negative for 352 of the 666 cohort members, and was not recorded for this donor. Every donor gave a peripheral blood sample, and the peripheral blood mononuclear cells from that sample were used for TCR beta sequencing. The Qiagen DNeasy Blood Extraction Kit was used to extract genomic DNA from the blood cell samples. This clonotype originated in a human donor in good health. The sequence joins TRBV9 to TRBJ1-2; TRBD1 is a possible D gene, resting on 6 matching bases. Sequences were obtained from PBMCs. CDR3 sequence: CASSLGAGDYGYTF. The bases are TGTGCCAGCAGCCTAGGGGCAGGGGACTATGGCTACACCTTC.